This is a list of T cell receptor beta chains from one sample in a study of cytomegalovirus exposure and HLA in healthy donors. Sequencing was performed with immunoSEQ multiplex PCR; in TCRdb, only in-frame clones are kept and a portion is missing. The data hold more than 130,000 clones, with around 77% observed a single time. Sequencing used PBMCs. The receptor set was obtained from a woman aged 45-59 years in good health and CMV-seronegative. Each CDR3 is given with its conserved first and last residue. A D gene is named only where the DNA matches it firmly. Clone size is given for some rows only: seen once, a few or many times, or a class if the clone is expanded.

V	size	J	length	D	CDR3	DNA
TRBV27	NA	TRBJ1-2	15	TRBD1	CASRKTGGFDYGYTF	TGTGCCAGCAGGAAGACAGGGGGCTTCGACTATGGCTACACCTTC
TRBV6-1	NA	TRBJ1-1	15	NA	CASSEFVTSDTEAFF	TGTGCCAGCAGTGAATTCGTCACCTCGGACACTGAAGCTTTCTTT
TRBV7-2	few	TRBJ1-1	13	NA	CASSFTQNTEAFF	TGTGCCAGCAGCTTCACACAGAACACTGAAGCTTTCTTT
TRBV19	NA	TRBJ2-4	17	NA	CASSPGPTDLAKNIQYF	TGTGCCAGTAGTCCCGGTCCGACAGATCTAGCCAAAAACATTCAGTACTTC
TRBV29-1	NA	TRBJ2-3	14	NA	CSVDMGLGTDTQYF	TGCAGCGTTGATATGGGGCTCGGCACAGATACGCAGTATTTT
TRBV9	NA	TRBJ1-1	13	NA	CASSVSEKLEAFF	TGTGCCAGCAGCGTATCGGAGAAGCTTGAAGCTTTCTTT
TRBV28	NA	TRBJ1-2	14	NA	CASRTSGTPYGYTF	TGTGCCAGCAGAACCTCCGGGACACCCTATGGCTACACCTTC
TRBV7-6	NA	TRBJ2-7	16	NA	CASSSQGGASSYEQYF	TGTGCCAGCAGCTCCCAGGGCGGGGCATCTTCCTACGAGCAGTACTTC
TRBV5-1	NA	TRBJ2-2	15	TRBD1	CASSATGPRTGELFF	TGCGCCAGCAGCGCGACAGGGCCGAGGACCGGGGAGCTGTTTTTT
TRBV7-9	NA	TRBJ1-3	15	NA	CASSLGEISGNTIYF	TGTGCCAGCAGCCTAGGGGAGATCTCTGGAAACACCATATATTTT
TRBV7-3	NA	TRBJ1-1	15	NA	CASSLSRDMNTEAFF	TGTGCCAGCAGCCTATCCCGGGATATGAACACTGAAGCTTTCTTT
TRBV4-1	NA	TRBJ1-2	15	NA	CASSQQTGRVGGYTF	TGCGCCAGCAGCCAACAAACAGGGCGTGTTGGTGGCTACACCTTC
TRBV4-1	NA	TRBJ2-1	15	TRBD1	CASSSGQRSYNEQFF	TGCGCCAGCAGCTCGGGACAGCGCTCCTACAATGAGCAGTTCTTC
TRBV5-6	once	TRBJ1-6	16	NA	CASSLLSSNSNSPLHF	TGTGCCAGCAGCCTCTTATCCTCTAATTCCAATTCACCCCTCCACTTT
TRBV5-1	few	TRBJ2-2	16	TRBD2	CASSLTSGGPSGELFF	TGCGCCAGCAGCTTGACTAGCGGGGGACCGAGCGGGGAGCTGTTTTTT
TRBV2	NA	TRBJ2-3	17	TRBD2	CASRASSGGALTDTQYF	TGTGCCAGCCGCGCCTCTAGCGGGGGGGCCTTGACAGATACGCAGTATTTT
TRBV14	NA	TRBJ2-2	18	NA	CASSQDFGVGRFVRELFF	TGTGCCAGCAGCCAAGATTTCGGGGTTGGGCGGTTCGTTCGGGAGCTGTTTTTT
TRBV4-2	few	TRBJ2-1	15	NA	CASSQDPGAHNEQFF	TGTGCCAGCAGCCAAGATCCAGGGGCGCACAATGAGCAGTTCTTC
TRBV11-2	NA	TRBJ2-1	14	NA	CASSVAGRNNEQFF	TGTGCCAGCAGCGTAGCAGGGCGGAACAATGAGCAGTTCTTC
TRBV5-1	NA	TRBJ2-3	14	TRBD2	CASSSTSGTDTQYF	TGCGCCAGCAGCTCGACTAGCGGCACAGATACGCAGTATTTT
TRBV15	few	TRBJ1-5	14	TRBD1	CATRGQTSNQPQHF	TGTGCCACCAGGGGACAGACTAGCAATCAGCCCCAGCATTTT
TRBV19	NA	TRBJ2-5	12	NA	CASSKGSETQYF	TGTGCCAGTAGCAAGGGGTCGGAGACCCAGTACTTC
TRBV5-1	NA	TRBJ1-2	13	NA	CASSLDYGYGYTF	TGCGCCAGCAGCTTGGATTACGGCTATGGCTACACCTTC
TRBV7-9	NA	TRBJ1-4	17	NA	CASSLVQRGASNEKLFF	TGTGCCAGCAGCTTAGTCCAACGGGGGGCCAGTAATGAAAAACTGTTTTTT
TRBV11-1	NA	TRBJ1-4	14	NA	CASSPGGSNEKLFF	TGTGCCAGCAGCCCCGGAGGATCTAATGAAAAACTGTTTTTT
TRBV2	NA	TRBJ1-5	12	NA	CASSEGLVPQHF	TGTGCCAGCAGTGAAGGGCTGGTGCCCCAGCATTTT
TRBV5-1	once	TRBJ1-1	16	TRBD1	CASSPRDRGVNTEAFF	TGCGCCAGCAGCCCCCGGGACAGGGGGGTGAACACTGAAGCTTTCTTT
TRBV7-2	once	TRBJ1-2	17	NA	CASSLRGRGSPNYGYTF	TGTGCCAGCAGCTTGAGGGGGAGGGGTAGTCCTAACTATGGCTACACCTTC
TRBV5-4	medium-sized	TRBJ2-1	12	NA	CASSLGQREQFF	TGTGCCAGCAGCTTAGGACAACGTGAGCAGTTCTTC
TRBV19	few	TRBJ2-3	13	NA	CASSIGQGDTQYF	TGTGCCAGTAGTATAGGGCAGGGTGATACGCAGTATTTT